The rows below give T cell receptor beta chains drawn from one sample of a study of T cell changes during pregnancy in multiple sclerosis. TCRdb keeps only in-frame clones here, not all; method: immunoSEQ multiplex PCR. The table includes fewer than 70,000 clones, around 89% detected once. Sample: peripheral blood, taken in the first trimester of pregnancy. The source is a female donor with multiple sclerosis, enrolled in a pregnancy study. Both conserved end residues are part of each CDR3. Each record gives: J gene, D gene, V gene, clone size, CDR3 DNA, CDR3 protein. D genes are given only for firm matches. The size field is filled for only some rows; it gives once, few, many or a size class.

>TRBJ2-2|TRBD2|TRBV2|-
TGTGCAGCGACTAGCGGGAAGAACACCGGGGAGCTGTTTTTT
CAATSGKNTGELFF
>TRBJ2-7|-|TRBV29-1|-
TGCAGCGTTGTGGTGCTAGCTGCCCCCTACGAGCAGTACTTC
CSVVVLAAPYEQYF
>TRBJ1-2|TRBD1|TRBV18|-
TGTGCCAGTTCACCCGCGGGACAGGGGTTTATGAACTATGGCTACACCTTC
CASSPAGQGFMNYGYTF
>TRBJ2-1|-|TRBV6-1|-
TGTGCCAGCAGTGGGCTGGGACTTCTGAACTACAATGAGCAGTTCTTC
CASSGLGLLNYNEQFF
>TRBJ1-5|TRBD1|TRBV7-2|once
TGTGCCAGCAGCTTAGAAGGGGGCGGCAATCAGCCCCAGCATTTT
CASSLEGGGNQPQHF
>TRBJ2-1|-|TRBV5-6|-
TGTGCCAGCAGCTTGGGGGGCTCCAGCTCCTACAATGAGCAGTTCTTC
CASSLGGSSSYNEQFF
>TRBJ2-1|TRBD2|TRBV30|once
TGTGCCCGGGAGGAGACTAGCGGGACTGGCGGGCAGTTCTTC
CAREETSGTGGQFF
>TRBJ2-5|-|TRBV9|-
TGTGCCAGCAGCCCGCGAGGGCAGCAAGAGACCCAGTACTTC
CASSPRGQQETQYF
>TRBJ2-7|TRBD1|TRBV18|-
TGTGCCAGCTCACAGTCCGGGACAGGAGCCCTCGAGCAGTACTTC
CASSQSGTGALEQYF
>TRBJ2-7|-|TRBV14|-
TGTGCCAGCAGCCAAGTGGAGGGAGCCGAGCAGTACTTC
CASSQVEGAEQYF
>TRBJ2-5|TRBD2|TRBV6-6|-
TGTGCCAGCCATGCGGGGGAGGAGACCCAGTACTTC
CASHAGEETQYF
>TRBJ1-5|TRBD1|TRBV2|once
TGTGCCAGCAGTGCGGAGGGGGGACAGCTCAATCAGCAGCCCCAGCATTTT
CASSAEGGQLNQQPQHF
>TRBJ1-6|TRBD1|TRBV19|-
TGTGCCAGTAGTATGGAGGGGGCGCGGCCACCCCTCCACTTT
CASSMEGARPPLHF
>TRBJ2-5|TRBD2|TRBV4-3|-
TGCGCCAGCAGCCAATCTCTGTCGACTAGCGGGGGGGTTAGCGAGACCCAGTACTTC
CASSQSLSTSGGVSETQYF
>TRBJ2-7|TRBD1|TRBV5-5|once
TGTGCCAGCAGCCCCGGGACAGCACTTTACGAGCAGTACTTC
CASSPGTALYEQYF
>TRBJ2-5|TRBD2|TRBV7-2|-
TGTGCCAGCAGCTTAGCCGAACTAGCGGGGGGCCTGGAGACCCAGTACTTC
CASSLAELAGGLETQYF
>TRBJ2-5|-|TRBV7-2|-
TGTGCCAGCAGCTTAGCGCGGGACTGGGAACTCCAAGAGACCCAGTACTTC
CASSLARDWELQETQYF
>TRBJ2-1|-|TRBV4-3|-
TGCGCCAGCAGCCATCTAAATGAGCAGTTCTTC
CASSHLNEQFF
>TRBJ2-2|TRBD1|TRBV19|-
TGTGCCAGTAGTGCCGAGACAGGGGTCACCGGGGAGCTGTTTTTT
CASSAETGVTGELFF
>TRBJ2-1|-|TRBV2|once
TGTGCCAGCACCAAACTACAGGGTCATGAGCAGTTCTTC
CASTKLQGHEQFF
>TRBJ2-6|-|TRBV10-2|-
TGCGCCAGCGCGCCCTCGGGCTCTGGGGCCAACGTCCTGACTTTC
CASAPSGSGANVLTF
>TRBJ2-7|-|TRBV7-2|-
TGTGCCAGCAGCTTAGCGCCGGGGAGGATCTACGAGCAGTACTTC
CASSLAPGRIYEQYF
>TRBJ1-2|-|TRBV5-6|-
TGTGCCAGCAGCCCCGGCGGAACTGGTTTTTATGGCTACACCTTC
CASSPGGTGFYGYTF
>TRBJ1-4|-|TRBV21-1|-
TGTGCCAGCAGCAAGGGGTATGGGACAGGAATGATTTTT
CASSKGYGTGMIF
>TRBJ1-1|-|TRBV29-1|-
TGCAGCGTTGAACGGCGGACAGTGTGGAACACTGAAGCTTTCTTT
CSVERRTVWNTEAFF
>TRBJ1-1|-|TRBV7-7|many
TGTGCCAGCAGCTCGGACTCGAACACTGAAGCTTTCTTT
CASSSDSNTEAFF
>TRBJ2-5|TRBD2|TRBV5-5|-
TGTGCCAGCAGCCGATCACTAGCGGGGCTACAAGAGACCCAGTACTTC
CASSRSLAGLQETQYF
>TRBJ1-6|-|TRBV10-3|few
TGTGCCATCAGTGATCCAGGGCAGAGCTCCTATAATTCACCCCTCCACTTT
CAISDPGQSSYNSPLHF
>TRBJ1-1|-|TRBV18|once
TGTGCCAGCTCACCACCGGTAGGGGGGAACACTGAAGCTTTCTTT
CASSPPVGGNTEAFF
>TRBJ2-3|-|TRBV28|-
TGTGCCAGCAGCCACGGGACACAAAGCACAGATACGCAGTATTTT
CASSHGTQSTDTQYF
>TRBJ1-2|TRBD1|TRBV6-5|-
TGTGCCAGCAGACCGTGGGACAGGGAGTACTATGGCTACACCTTC
CASRPWDREYYGYTF
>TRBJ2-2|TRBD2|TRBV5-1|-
TGCGCCAGCAGCGCGGGACTAGCGGGGACCGGGGAGCTGTTTTTT
CASSAGLAGTGELFF
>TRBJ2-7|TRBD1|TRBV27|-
TGTGCCAGCAGTTTATATCCAGGGGGCTATACCTCCTACGAGCAGTACTTC
CASSLYPGGYTSYEQYF
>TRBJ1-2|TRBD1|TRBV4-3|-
TGCGCCAGCAGCCAGGACAGGGGCCGCTTCGGCTATGGCTACACCTTC
CASSQDRGRFGYGYTF
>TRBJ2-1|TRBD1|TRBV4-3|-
TGCGCCAGCAGCCAGGGACAGTTCTACAATGAGCAGTTCTTC
CASSQGQFYNEQFF
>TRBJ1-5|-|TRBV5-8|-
TGTGCCAGCAGCTTGGAGACAGACTGGTATAGCAATCAGCCCCAGCATTTT
CASSLETDWYSNQPQHF
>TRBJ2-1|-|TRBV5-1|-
TGCGCCAGCAGCGTACCAGCGTACAATGAGCAGTTCTTC
CASSVPAYNEQFF
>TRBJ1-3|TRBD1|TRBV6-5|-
TGTGCCAGCAGCACTTACGGGGACAGCGGAAACACCATATATTTT
CASSTYGDSGNTIYF
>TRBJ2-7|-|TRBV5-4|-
TGTGCCAGCAGCGGGGGGACAGCAAGCTCCTACGAGCAGTACTTC
CASSGGTASSYEQYF
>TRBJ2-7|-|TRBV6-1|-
TGTGCCAGCACCCCTCAGGGGGGAGTCGGGGAGCAGTACTTC
CASTPQGGVGEQYF
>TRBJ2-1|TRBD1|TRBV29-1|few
TGCAGCGTCTCGGACAGGGGGATGGATGAGCAGTTCTTC
CSVSDRGMDEQFF
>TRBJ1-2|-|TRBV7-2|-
TGTGCCAGCAGCTATTCCGCTAGTCATGACTATGGCTACACCTTC
CASSYSASHDYGYTF
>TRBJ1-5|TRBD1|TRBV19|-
TGTGCCAGTACCCCGGGACAGGGAGACAATCAGCCCCAGCATTTT
CASTPGQGDNQPQHF
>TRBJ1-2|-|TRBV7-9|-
TGTGCCAGCAGCTTAGGGTCGGATGGCTACACCTTC
CASSLGSDGYTF
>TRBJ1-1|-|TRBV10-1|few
TGCGCCAGCAGTGAATTCCAGGGGCGAAACACTGAAGCTTTCTTT
CASSEFQGRNTEAFF
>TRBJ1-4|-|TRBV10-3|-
TGTGCCATCGGAGGCGGGGGTAATGAAAAACTGTTTTTT
CAIGGGGNEKLFF
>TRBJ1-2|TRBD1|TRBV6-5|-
TGTGCCAGCAGGTCCGGGACAGATGGCTACACCTTC
CASRSGTDGYTF
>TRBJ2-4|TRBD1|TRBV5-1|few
TGCGCCAGCAACAGGGGGCCCAGCGGGGAAGGTATTCAGTACTTC
CASNRGPSGEGIQYF
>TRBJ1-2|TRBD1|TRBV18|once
TGTGCCAGCTCACCCTATGGACAGGCAAACTATGGCTACACCTTC
CASSPYGQANYGYTF
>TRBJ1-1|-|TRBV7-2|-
TGTGCCAGCAGCTTAGTGGGGAGGACAGAAGCTTTCTTT
CASSLVGRTEAFF
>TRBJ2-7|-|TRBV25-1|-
TGTGCCAGCAGGACGACTAGTCCCGCAGGGACCTACGAGCAGTACTTC
CASRTTSPAGTYEQYF
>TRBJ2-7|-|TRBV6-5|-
TGTGCCAGCAGTTACTCGACAAGTTCCTACGAGCAGTACTTC
CASSYSTSSYEQYF
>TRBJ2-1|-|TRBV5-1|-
TGCGCCAGCAGCTTGTTGAGGACAGCGTCCTACAATGAGCAGTTCTTC
CASSLLRTASYNEQFF